This T cell receptor (beta chain) was retrieved from a study of blood T cells in healthy people across ages. Study observations and caveats: With donor CMV status unknown, expanded clonotype changes were possibly confounded.

A remark on this clonotype: Its specificity is unknown.

Sample-barcoded 5' priming and a J-beta primer mix drove a second PCR of roughly 7 to 11 cycles. TCRdb passed the 5' RACE reads through MiXCR, listing each CDR3 protein once. This repertoire shows hundreds of thousands of distinct CDR3 sequences, 45% to 65% found once; its top ten account for around 37%. The source of this sequence is a man aged 55 to 70 in good health. The sample was blood.

Here the CDR3 reads CASSPKTGTGTYEQYF. The CDR3 region has the DNA TGTGCCAGCAGTCCGAAGACCGGGACAGGTACCTACGAGCAGTACTTC. The rearrangement uses TRBV27 and TRBJ2-4; TRBD1 agrees at 8 bases. The last part of the DNA fits TRBJ2-7 better; the J call may be wrong. Per germline, CDR1 MNHEY and CDR2 SMNVEV (reference sequence). The CDR3 extends over 16 amino acids.